The present T cell receptor (beta chain) was sequenced within a study of blood T cell repertoires in COVID-19. The overall study: From the United States, Italy and Spain came samples of acute and convalescent COVID-19.

The authors' processing: Amplification of reference gene primers provided the estimated nucleated cell counts. The repertoire was sequenced with immunoSEQ multiplex PCR; TCRdb's copy has only in-frame clones and lacks some. For V, J and clone size, that table is used; D and trimming come from the DNA. The sample carries some 110,000 clones, 86% recorded once. Germline assignment: CDR1 MNHEY and CDR2 SVGAGI. The CDR3 contains 16 residues. V dropped 0 bases and J dropped 4 bases, with 15 bases sitting between them. The TCR comes from a man aged 40-50 years with acute or convalescent COVID-19. V usage is TRBV6-5 and J usage is TRBJ1-2; D perhaps matches TRBD1 (6 bases). Sequenced: peripheral blood. The CDR3 DNA follows: TGTGCCAGCAGTTACTCGACACAGGGTAACCCCTATGGCTACACCTTC. It encodes CASSYSTQGNPYGYTF.